This T cell receptor beta chain was retrieved from a study of T-cell memory formation after mild COVID-19. Turning to the study itself: Largely donor-specific TCR clusters were found. Study-wide findings and caveats: CD4/CD8 balance characterized clones contracting day 15 to 85, and CD4+ skew characterized later expanders. Among CD4+ contracting clones, most were CM and EM, and CD8+ ones EMRA.

On this clonotype: Its matching antigen is unknown.

TCRdb recomputed calls from the 5' RACE reads with MiXCR, one row per CDR3 protein. Of roughly 450,000 distinct CDR3 sequences detected, roughly 18% appear once; the ten largest clones hold roughly an eighth. The CDR3 is made up of 16 amino acids. Trimming at V came to 4 bases and at J to 4 bases, leaving 6 bases not matched to a gene. Per the germline V gene, CDR1 is SNHLY and CDR2 is FYNNEI. Input material: PBMCs or a T cell subset sorted from them (not recorded which). The gene calls are TRBV2 and TRBJ2-2; 10 bases are shared with TRBD2. This sequence was found in an adult woman who had mild COVID-19 (a few samples of this study predate the infection). Cell type and time point are not known. CDR3 coding DNA: TGTGCCAGCAGTGTTCTCAGCGGGGGGGCCACCGGGGAGCTGTTTTTT. Translating gives CASSVLSGGATGELFF.